This is a list of T cell receptor beta chains from one sample in a study of OX40 agonist ivuxolimab in advanced cancers. Profiled with immunoSEQ multiplex PCR; TCRdb holds only in-frame clones, not every one. This table has fewer than 95,000 clones, more than 85% appearing once. The sample consisted of CD4+ or CD8+ T cells sorted from blood, taken in a trial of the OX40 agonist ivuxolimab. The receptors were sampled from an adult with an advanced solid tumor such as melanoma, head and neck, liver or kidney cancer. Each CDR3 is given with its conserved first and last residue. The order of the fields is CDR3 protein, CDR3 DNA, D gene, J gene, V gene, clone size. D genes are given only for firm matches. A clone size is listed for some rows: how often the clone was seen (once, few, many), or a class if it is expanded.

CDR3: CASSQDRWGTGELFF; DNA: TGCGCCAGCAGCCAAGATCGCTGGGGGACCGGGGAGCTGTTTTTT; D: NA; J: TRBJ2-2; V: TRBV4-3; size: NA
CDR3: CASSPWTGYYEQYF; DNA: TGTGCCAGTAGTCCGTGGACAGGCTACTACGAGCAGTACTTC; D: TRBD1; J: TRBJ2-7; V: TRBV19; size: NA
CDR3: CSVRTGSATGELFF; DNA: TGCAGCGTTAGGACAGGTTCGGCGACCGGGGAGCTGTTTTTT; D: TRBD1; J: TRBJ2-2; V: TRBV29-1; size: NA
CDR3: CASRRGGTEAFF; DNA: TGTGCCAGCAGACGGGGGGGAACTGAAGCTTTCTTT; D: NA; J: TRBJ1-1; V: TRBV11-2; size: NA
CDR3: CASSVRLNEQFF; DNA: TGCGCCAGCAGTGTACGCCTCAATGAGCAGTTCTTC; D: NA; J: TRBJ2-1; V: TRBV10-2; size: NA
CDR3: CASSQSRGAEAFF; DNA: TGTGCCAGCAGTCAAAGCAGGGGCGCTGAAGCTTTCTTT; D: NA; J: TRBJ1-1; V: TRBV6-5; size: NA
CDR3: CASSSGTAGNTIYF; DNA: TGTGCCAGCAGCTCCGGGACCGCTGGAAACACCATATATTTT; D: NA; J: TRBJ1-3; V: TRBV7-9; size: few
CDR3: CASSFGWHSTDTQYF; DNA: TGTGCCAGCAGCTTTGGGTGGCACAGCACAGATACGCAGTATTTT; D: NA; J: TRBJ2-3; V: TRBV5-6; size: NA
CDR3: CASSPQGQGSYEQYF; DNA: TGTGCCAGCAGCCCACAGGGACAGGGATCCTACGAGCAGTACTTC; D: TRBD1; J: TRBJ2-7; V: TRBV7-9; size: NA
CDR3: CASSYGQSYGYTF; DNA: TGTGCCAGCAGTTATGGACAGAGCTATGGCTACACCTTC; D: NA; J: TRBJ1-2; V: TRBV6-5; size: once
CDR3: CASRDRVGEDIQYF; DNA: TGTGCCAGCAGGGACAGGGTCGGGGAGGACATTCAGTACTTC; D: TRBD1; J: TRBJ2-4; V: TRBV7-9; size: once
CDR3: CASSIWGNTGELFF; DNA: TGTGCCAGTAGTATTTGGGGGAACACCGGGGAGCTGTTTTTT; D: NA; J: TRBJ2-2; V: TRBV19; size: once
CDR3: CASSPTRGTGNEQFF; DNA: TGTGCCAGCTCACCAACGCGGGGGACAGGAAATGAGCAGTTCTTC; D: NA; J: TRBJ2-1; V: TRBV18; size: NA
CDR3: CASSLTKGSIGRLFF; DNA: TGTGCCAGCAGCCTGACAAAGGGATCAATCGGGAGACTGTTTTTT; D: NA; J: TRBJ1-4; V: TRBV27; size: NA
CDR3: CASSVATSADTQYF; DNA: TGTGCCAGCAGCGTAGCTACTTCAGCGGATACGCAGTATTTT; D: NA; J: TRBJ2-3; V: TRBV9; size: NA
CDR3: CASSIDLAGVKKPNEQFF; DNA: TGTGCCAGTAGTATAGATCTAGCGGGAGTAAAAAAGCCCAATGAGCAGTTCTTC; D: TRBD2; J: TRBJ2-1; V: TRBV19; size: NA
CDR3: CASSQGRRPGGYTF; DNA: TGTGCCAGCAGCCAAGGCAGGCGTCCTGGTGGCTACACCTTC; D: NA; J: TRBJ1-2; V: TRBV14; size: few
CDR3: CASSSPSGRDTQYF; DNA: TGTGCCAGCAGCTCCCCTAGCGGTCGAGATACGCAGTATTTT; D: TRBD2; J: TRBJ2-3; V: TRBV9; size: NA
CDR3: CASSFSGGTNNEQFF; DNA: TGTGCCAGTAGTTTCTCAGGGGGCACGAACAATGAGCAGTTCTTC; D: TRBD1; J: TRBJ2-1; V: TRBV19; size: NA
CDR3: CASSEINPQAPLHF; DNA: TGTGCCAGCAGTGAAATTAACCCTCAGGCACCCCTCCACTTT; D: NA; J: TRBJ1-6; V: TRBV25-1; size: NA
CDR3: CASSETHLYYEQYF; DNA: TGTGCCAGCAGTGAAACCCACCTTTACTACGAGCAGTACTTC; D: NA; J: TRBJ2-7; V: TRBV2; size: NA
CDR3: CASSASPGQVRQFF; DNA: TGTGCCAGCAGCGCAAGTCCGGGACAGGTTCGTCAGTTCTTC; D: TRBD1; J: TRBJ2-1; V: TRBV7-9; size: NA
CDR3: CASSQGGSTEAFF; DNA: TGCGCCAGCAGCCAAGGTGGTTCCACTGAAGCTTTCTTT; D: NA; J: TRBJ1-1; V: TRBV4-3; size: NA
CDR3: CASSSNLQGGHEQYF; DNA: TGTGCCAGCAGCTCTAACCTACAGGGTGGACACGAGCAGTACTTC; D: NA; J: TRBJ2-7; V: TRBV11-2; size: NA
CDR3: CASSSPGPADTQYF; DNA: TGTGCCAGCAGTTCCCCGGGGCCCGCAGATACGCAGTATTTT; D: NA; J: TRBJ2-3; V: TRBV27; size: NA
CDR3: CASSLGRGVAATSTDTQYF; DNA: TGTGCCAGCAGCTTAGGGAGGGGCGTGGCAGCGACTAGCACAGATACGCAGTATTTT; D: NA; J: TRBJ2-3; V: TRBV7-8; size: NA
CDR3: CASSVGLVREAIYEQYF; DNA: TGTGCCAGCAGCGTAGGATTGGTGCGGGAGGCCATTTACGAGCAGTACTTC; D: TRBD2; J: TRBJ2-7; V: TRBV9; size: NA
CDR3: CASSESGGDLDGYTF; DNA: TGTGCCAGCAGCGAGAGTGGAGGGGACTTGGATGGCTACACCTTC; D: NA; J: TRBJ1-2; V: TRBV9; size: NA
CDR3: CASSVSAEGYTF; DNA: TGTGCCAGCAGTGTGAGTGCGGAGGGCTACACCTTC; D: NA; J: TRBJ1-2; V: TRBV25-1; size: NA
CDR3: CASSFSASEKLFF; DNA: TGTGCCAGCAGTTTCTCGGCCTCGGAAAAACTGTTTTTT; D: NA; J: TRBJ1-4; V: TRBV27; size: NA
CDR3: CASSPPTRDGRNSPLHF; DNA: TGTGCCAGCAGCCCCCCTACTAGGGACGGGAGGAATTCACCCCTCCACTTT; D: NA; J: TRBJ1-6; V: TRBV27; size: NA
CDR3: CASSVEAGPYQETQYF; DNA: TGTGCCAGCAGCGTAGAGGCGGGACCCTACCAAGAGACCCAGTACTTC; D: NA; J: TRBJ2-5; V: TRBV9; size: NA
CDR3: CASSPGHIGYEQYF; DNA: TGTGCCAGCAGCCCGGGACATATCGGCTACGAGCAGTACTTC; D: NA; J: TRBJ2-7; V: TRBV28; size: once
CDR3: CASSTSTEATNEKLFF; DNA: TGTGCCAGCAGTACCTCGACAGAAGCAACTAATGAAAAACTGTTTTTT; D: NA; J: TRBJ1-4; V: TRBV6-4; size: NA
CDR3: CASSLTVNGSYEQYF; DNA: TGCGCCAGCAGCTTGACTGTTAACGGGTCCTACGAGCAGTACTTC; D: NA; J: TRBJ2-7; V: TRBV5-1; size: NA
CDR3: CASSDHDRYEQYF; DNA: TGCGCCAGCAGTGACCACGACCGGTACGAGCAGTACTTC; D: NA; J: TRBJ2-7; V: TRBV10-1; size: few
CDR3: CASSKVEGRNYGYTF; DNA: TGTGCCAGCAGCAAAGTGGAGGGGCGGAACTATGGCTACACCTTC; D: NA; J: TRBJ1-2; V: TRBV21-1; size: NA
CDR3: CASGKGQGLLDTQYF; DNA: TGTGCTAGTGGTAAGGGACAGGGTCTCTTAGATACGCAGTATTTT; D: TRBD1; J: TRBJ2-3; V: TRBV12-5; size: NA
CDR3: CASSTDSLQETQYF; DNA: TGTGCCAGCAGCACGGACAGCCTCCAAGAGACCCAGTACTTC; D: NA; J: TRBJ2-5; V: TRBV28; size: NA
CDR3: CASSPGTPSADTQYF; DNA: TGTGCCAGTAGTCCCGGGACTCCATCGGCAGATACGCAGTATTTT; D: NA; J: TRBJ2-3; V: TRBV19; size: once
CDR3: CAWSVGGPYQPQHF; DNA: TGTGCCTGGAGTGTTGGGGGCCCTTATCAGCCCCAGCATTTT; D: NA; J: TRBJ1-5; V: TRBV30; size: NA
CDR3: CASSIGQFGSYEQYF; DNA: TGTGCCAGTAGTATTGGGCAGTTCGGTTCCTACGAGCAGTACTTC; D: NA; J: TRBJ2-7; V: TRBV19; size: once
CDR3: CASSFPYSWQYF; DNA: TGTGCCAGCAGTTTCCCTTACTCGTGGCAGTACTTC; D: NA; J: TRBJ2-5; V: TRBV28; size: NA
CDR3: CASSLGTGGTQYF; DNA: TGTGCCAGCAGCTTGGGGACAGGGGGGACCCAGTACTTC; D: TRBD1; J: TRBJ2-5; V: TRBV5-6; size: NA
CDR3: CSVAAGGALEAFF; DNA: TGCAGCGTTGCGGCGGGGGGCGCTTTGGAAGCTTTCTTT; D: NA; J: TRBJ1-1; V: TRBV29-1; size: NA
CDR3: CASSLAGASNQPQHF; DNA: TGCGCCAGCAGCTTGGCAGGGGCAAGCAATCAGCCCCAGCATTTT; D: NA; J: TRBJ1-5; V: TRBV5-1; size: NA
CDR3: CASSLRPGQPVNTEAFF; DNA: TGTGCCAGCAGCTTGCGTCCGGGACAGCCTGTGAACACTGAAGCTTTCTTT; D: TRBD1; J: TRBJ1-1; V: TRBV5-5; size: NA
CDR3: CASSIGTSGRNEQFF; DNA: TGTGCCAGTAGTATAGGGACTAGCGGGAGAAATGAGCAGTTCTTC; D: TRBD2; J: TRBJ2-1; V: TRBV19; size: NA
CDR3: CASSQNAQGSYEQYF; DNA: TGCGCCAGCAGCCAAAACGCGCAGGGCTCCTACGAGCAGTACTTC; D: NA; J: TRBJ2-7; V: TRBV4-1; size: NA
CDR3: CSAAGRLAGESGYNEQFF; DNA: TGCAGCGCCGCCGGGCGGCTAGCGGGAGAGTCTGGCTACAATGAGCAGTTCTTC; D: TRBD2; J: TRBJ2-1; V: TRBV29-1; size: NA
CDR3: CASSPTSLAGADNEQFF; DNA: TGTGCCAGCTCGCCCACTAGTCTGGCGGGAGCGGACAATGAGCAGTTCTTC; D: TRBD2; J: TRBJ2-1; V: TRBV18; size: NA
CDR3: CSVEGLAGGSGGELFF; DNA: TGCAGCGTGGAGGGACTAGCGGGAGGTAGTGGCGGGGAGCTGTTTTTT; D: TRBD2; J: TRBJ2-2; V: TRBV29-1; size: once
CDR3: CASSQETVHKAVNTEAFF; DNA: TGCGCCAGCAGCCAAGAGACCGTCCACAAGGCGGTCAACACTGAAGCTTTCTTT; D: NA; J: TRBJ1-1; V: TRBV4-3; size: NA
CDR3: CSVEAPPGGAGELFF; DNA: TGCAGCGTTGAAGCTCCCCCGGGGGGGGCCGGGGAGCTGTTTTTT; D: TRBD2; J: TRBJ2-2; V: TRBV29-1; size: NA
CDR3: CASSRLDPYEQYF; DNA: TGTGCCAGCAGCCGACTAGACCCTTACGAGCAGTACTTC; D: NA; J: TRBJ2-7; V: TRBV2; size: NA
CDR3: CASTVTGGGRNEQYF; DNA: TGTGCCAGCACCGTGACAGGGGGCGGGAGGAACGAGCAGTACTTC; D: TRBD1; J: TRBJ2-7; V: TRBV6-5; size: NA
CDR3: CASSDWGAAHSPLHF; DNA: TGTGCCAGCAGTGACTGGGGGGCCGCCCATTCACCCCTCCACTTT; D: NA; J: TRBJ1-6; V: TRBV6-1; size: NA
CDR3: CASSQVRTPSGNQPQHF; DNA: TGCGCCAGCAGCCAAGTCCGGACTCCCTCGGGGAATCAGCCCCAGCATTTT; D: NA; J: TRBJ1-5; V: TRBV4-3; size: NA
CDR3: CASSQKTLGSYNSPLHF; DNA: TGCGCCAGCAGCCAAAAGACTCTCGGCTCCTATAATTCACCCCTCCACTTT; D: NA; J: TRBJ1-6; V: TRBV4-3; size: NA